These 22 T cell receptor beta chains came from one sample sequenced in a study of vaccination effects on CD4 cells after COVID-19. Before any sequencing was done, the ViraFEST assay used viral peptide pools to expand antigen-specific CD4+ T cells. Cultured cells yielded isolated CD4+ T cells after 10 days. Absence of prior SARS-CoV-2 infection characterized the vaccine recipients, who showed negative nucleocapsid antibodies. Sequencing used immunoSEQ multiplex PCR; TCRdb keeps in-frame clones, though not all of them. The sample includes about 41,000 clones, around 77% of them seen just once. These receptors' antigens are unknown. The specimen was CD4+ T cells from PBMCs cultured with HCoV-NL63 spike peptides, collected before COVID-19 vaccination. These receptors came from a human donor who received a COVID-19 vaccine.

The J gene is TRBJ1-1, the V gene TRBV2; D is uncertain. The CDR3 length is 13 residues. Per germline, CDR1 SNHLY and CDR2 FYNNEI. Trimming stripped 6 bases from V and 4 bases from J, with 12 bases between. Written as DNA, the CDR3 is TGTGCCAGCAGCGAGAATCTGAGCACTGAAGCTTTCTTT. Translating gives CASSENLSTEAFF. The full variable domain, with the rest looked up from reference TRBV2 and TRBJ1-1, is EPEVTQTPSHQVTQMGQEVILRCVPISNHLYFYWYRQILGQKVEFLVSFYNNEISEKSEIFDDQFSVERPDGSNFTLKIRSTKLEDSAMYFCASSENLSTEAFFGQGTRLTVV.

The rearrangement links TRBV7-3 to TRBJ2-2; 9 positions agree with TRBD1. The CDR3 covers 17 residues. CDR1 is SGHTA and CDR2 is FQGTGA in the germline V gene. Trimming removed 1 base from V and 5 bases from J; junction bases left unmatched: 8. The DNA of the CDR3 is TGTGCCAGCAGCTTAAGTTCTGGGACAGGGTGGACCGGGGAGCTGTTTTTT. The encoded protein is CASSLSSGTGWTGELFF.

The genes are TRBV5-1 and TRBJ2-1; the match to TRBD1 covers 9 bases. Germline assignment: CDR1 SGHRS and CDR2 YFSETQ. CDR3 length equals 13 residues. The J segment lost 8 bases and the V segment lost 0 bases, leaving 0 bases of the junction unmatched. CDR3 in DNA: TGCGCCAGCAGCTTGGGGACAGGGGATGAGCAGTTCTTC. Translating gives CASSLGTGDEQFF.

This clone was counted only a few times. V is TRBV7-3 and J is TRBJ2-1, with D perhaps matching TRBD2 (6 bases). CDR1 and CDR2 (germline): SGHTA, FQGTGA. Between the trimmed V and J ends, which lost 5 bases and 0 bases, there was a span of 11 bases. The CDR3 covers 15 residues. The CDR3 reads CASSPSGSSYNEQFF. Written as DNA, the CDR3 is TGTGCCAGCAGCCCGTCCGGGAGCTCCTACAATGAGCAGTTCTTC.

V usage is TRBV18 and J usage is TRBJ2-1; 11 bases map to TRBD1. With 3 bases clipped from V and 8 bases from J, the junction kept 3 bases outside the gene matches. Per the germline V gene, CDR1 is KGHSH and CDR2 is LQKENI. The CDR3 runs to 14 residues. CDR3 amino acids: CASSPRTGGDEQFF. CDR3 nucleotide sequence: TGTGCCAGCTCACCTAGGACAGGGGGCGATGAGCAGTTCTTC.

This clone was seen a few times. The J gene is TRBJ1-2, the V gene TRBV6-5; the D gene is possibly TRBD1 (6 bases). Germline V gives CDR1 MNHEY, CDR2 SVGAGI. Between the trimmed V and J ends, which lost 5 bases and 7 bases, there was a span of 14 bases. The CDR3 runs to 13 residues. In DNA, the CDR3 is TGTGCCAGCAGTACACAGGGATTTGGTGGCTACACCTTC. This translates into CASSTQGFGGYTF.

This rearrangement joins TRBV5-1 to TRBJ1-1; no clear D gene. Germline CDR1 reads SGHRS; CDR2 reads YFSETQ. The CDR3 has 15 residues. The V end was cut by 0 bases, the J end by 1 base, with 10 bases between. DNA for the CDR3: TGCGCCAGCAGCTTGGATGTGGGTGGGAACACTGAAGCTTTCTTT. Encoded protein: CASSLDVGGNTEAFF.

This clone was seen just once. The chain employs TRBV3-1 (or the pseudogene TRBV3-2) and TRBJ2-1; D remains unclear. The CDR3 has 14 amino acids. V lost 5 bases, J lost 11 bases, and 19 bases lay in between. CDR1 is LGHDT, CDR2 YNNKEL, per germline (reference sequence). This CDR3 is CASSTSTQGFQQFF. The CDR3, as DNA: TGTGCCAGCAGCACGAGCACTCAAGGGTTCCAGCAGTTCTTC.

This chain uses TRBV7-2 with TRBJ2-3; 8 bases line up with TRBD1. Germline CDR1 and CDR2: SGHTA and FQGNSA. The CDR3 length is 15 residues. The J segment lost 3 bases and the V segment lost 5 bases, leaving 7 bases of the junction unmatched. CDR3 DNA sequence: TGTGCCAGCAGCCCACAGGGGGTACCTACAGATACGCAGTATTTT. It yields the protein CASSPQGVPTDTQYF.

The rearrangement joins TRBV20-1 to TRBJ2-3; D is unresolved. The CDR3 extends over 11 amino acids. CDR1 is DFQATT, CDR2 SNEGSKA, per germline (reference sequence). Trimming took 6 bases from V and 6 from J, leaving 10 bases between them. CDR3: CSAISGDTQYF. CDR3 nucleotide sequence: TGCAGTGCCATTAGTGGGGATACGCAGTATTTT.

CDR3 sequence reads: CASSSRDSSSGEKLFF. CDR3 nucleotides: TGTGCCAGTAGCTCCCGGGACAGCTCCTCGGGTGAAAAACTGTTTTTT. The chain is built from TRBV19 and TRBJ1-4; TRBD1 matches at 7 bases. CDR1 and CDR2 from the germline V gene are LNHDA and SQIVND (reference sequence). V shed 6 bases and J 7 bases; nucleotides not matched to a gene: 14. The CDR3 sequence is 16 residues long.

This chain uses TRBV18 with TRBJ2-3; maybe TRBD1 (5 bases). The CDR3 sequence is 14 residues long. V lost 4 bases, J lost 0 bases, and 8 bases lay in between. Germline lookup yields CDR1 KGHSH and CDR2 LQKENI. The CDR3 region is CASSQGYSTDTQYF. CDR3 coding DNA: TGTGCCAGCTCACAGGGGTACAGCACAGATACGCAGTATTTT.

The rearrangement joins TRBV7-2 to TRBJ2-1; TRBD2 matches 7 bases. Germline V gene lookup returns CDR1 SGHTA and CDR2 FQGNSA. The CDR3 is made up of 16 amino acids. Trimming took 1 base from V and 7 from J; bases not matched to a gene: 10. Written as DNA, the CDR3 is TGTGCCAGCAGCTTAGTATACATAGGGCGGGGGAATGAGCAGTTCTTC. Amino acid sequence: CASSLVYIGRGNEQFF. Drawing the rest from reference TRBV7-2 and TRBJ2-1, the complete variable domain is GAGVSQSPSNKVTEKGKDVELRCDPISGHTALYWYRQSLGQGLEFLIYFQGNSAPDKSGLPSDRFSAERTGGSVSTLTIQRTQQEDSAVYLCASSLVYIGRGNEQFFGPGTRLTVL.

This clone occurred a few times. The rearrangement joins TRBV6-5 to TRBJ1-1; D gene uncertain. Germline loops: CDR1 MNHEY, CDR2 SVGAGI. The V end was cut by 8 bases, the J end by 1 base, with 14 bases between. This CDR3 comprises 14 residues. CDR3 DNA sequence: TGTGCCAGCGGGGATGGGATAGCGAACACTGAAGCTTTCTTT. Protein sequence: CASGDGIANTEAFF.

The rearrangement links TRBV5-1 to TRBJ2-1; 7 nucleotides line up with TRBD1. The CDR3 is 17 amino acids. CDR1 is SGHRS, CDR2 YFSETQ, per germline. J lost 1 base, V lost 0 bases, and 7 bases had no gene match. The chain's CDR3 is CASSLDGPGGSYNEQFF. The CDR3 coding sequence is TGCGCCAGCAGCTTGGATGGGCCAGGGGGATCCTACAATGAGCAGTTCTTC.

The chain carries TRBV24-1 and TRBJ1-4; D gene unclear. V lost 5 bases and J lost 2, with 2 bases in between. CDR3 length: 12 amino acids. CDR1 and CDR2 (germline): KGHDR, SFDVKD. The CDR3 here is CATSGTNEKLFF. Here the CDR3 DNA reads TGTGCCACCAGTGGGACTAATGAAAAACTGTTTTTT.

The chain recombines TRBV5-8 with TRBJ1-1; D might be TRBD1 (5 bases). The germline V and J ends were trimmed by 7 bases and 1 base, with 26 bases remaining between them. CDR3 length: 18 residues. Looked up from germline, CDR1 is SGHTS and CDR2 is YDEGEE. CDR3 protein: CASPNSAPLEGWNTEAFF. For the CDR3, the DNA is TGTGCCAGCCCCAATTCGGCCCCCCTGGAGGGGTGGAACACTGAAGCTTTCTTT.

The chain couples TRBV20-1 to TRBJ2-3; no clear D gene. Deletions cut 3 bases from V and 1 base from J, with 11 bases between. The germline V gene encodes CDR1 DFQATT and CDR2 SNEGSKA (reference sequence). The CDR3 is 14 residues long. The CDR3 is CSASVPSGTDTQYF. DNA of the CDR3: TGCAGTGCTAGTGTCCCCTCAGGCACAGATACGCAGTATTTT.

This clone was observed a single time. The V and J genes are TRBV5-8 and TRBJ1-5; no firm D call. There are 15 residues in the CDR3. Per germline, CDR1 SGHTS and CDR2 YDEGEE. The V end was cut by 4 bases, the J end by 4 bases, with 15 bases between. The CDR3 nucleotides are TGTGCCAGCAGCCGAGGGCGGACTAGGAATCAGCCCCAGCATTTT. Its protein product is CASSRGRTRNQPQHF.

V and J are TRBV10-3 and TRBJ1-6; possibly TRBD1 for D (5 bases). This CDR3 region has 13 residues. Germline V gene sequence: CDR1 ENHRY, CDR2 SYGVKD. V dropped 3 bases and J dropped 10 bases, with 10 bases sitting between them. CDR3 sequence: CAISDPGGSPLHF. The CDR3 DNA reads TGTGCCATCAGTGACCCCGGGGGATCACCCCTCCACTTT.

The V and J genes are TRBV28 and TRBJ1-5; D ambiguous. The CDR3 is made up of 16 amino acids. Germline loops: CDR1 MDHEN, CDR2 SYDVKM. The V gene lost 4 bases and the J gene lost 0 bases, with 13 bases spanning the gap. CDR3 amino acids: CASSSSPRFSNQPQHF. The CDR3 DNA reads as TGTGCCAGCAGTTCTAGCCCCCGATTTAGCAATCAGCCCCAGCATTTT.

V and J are TRBV2 and TRBJ2-5; perhaps TRBD1 as D (6 bases). The CDR3 covers 15 residues. V lost 6 bases, J lost 4 bases, and 18 bases lay in between. CDR1 is SNHLY, CDR2 FYNNEI, per germline. In DNA form, the CDR3 reads TGTGCCAGCAGCACTCAACAGGGATTGGGAGAGACCCAGTACTTC. Translating it yields CASSTQQGLGETQYF.